The subject of this entry is one T cell receptor (beta chain). Its cognate antigen has yet to be identified. Base-call qualities are not available, and no considerably larger clone is one nucleotide away. This entry is derived from a study of control samples from healthy donors and cancer patients (dated by TCRdb to about 2020). Via the germline V gene (reference sequence), CDR1 is SEHNR and CDR2 FQNEAQ. Reading from cysteine to phenylalanine, the CDR3 counts 13 amino acids. The DNA shown is the 39-base CDR3, in frame from base 1. Cut back by 4 bases and 5 bases, the V and J ends lie 9 bases apart. The library was produced with the immunoSEQ multiplex PCR assay. TCRdb re-hosts the immuneACCESS table, in-frame sequences only. Its copies lack some clones; in the studies checked, an unresolved V gene accounts for under half of them, and the cause for the rest is not known. The sample records under 200,000 clones, 92% of which are singletons. 0.65% to 0.75% of the sample rests with the top ten.

The TCR was taken from a woman in her thirties in good health. Source material: blood. This chain is built from TRBV7-9 and TRBJ1-5; no D gene call is confident. The DNA sequence is TGTGCCAGCAGCTCCGGCCCCGATCAGCCCCAGCATTTT. It translates as CASSSGPDQPQHF.